A selection of T cell receptor beta chains follows, all from one sample in a study of blood T cell repertoires in COVID-19. Repertoires were generated with immunoSEQ multiplex PCR, while TCRdb's copy carries only in-frame clones and drops some. This sample has 350,000 to 550,000 clones, with about 85% found just once. Specimen: PBMCs or T cells enriched from blood (not recorded which). The origin of the receptors is a woman in her late teens or twenties with acute COVID-19. CDR3s include the opening cysteine and the closing phenylalanine or tryptophan. D genes are given only for firm matches. The size of a clone is reported for some rows only, either as once, few or many, or as a class for expanded clones.

NA	NA	TRBV9	TRBJ1-3	CASSVSGLGGNTIYF	TGTGCCAGCAGCGTCTCGGGTTTAGGTGGAAACACCATATATTTT
NA	TRBD1	TRBV7-9	TRBJ2-1	CASSLPHGDRSNEQFF	TGTGCCAGCAGCTTACCCCATGGGGACAGGTCAAATGAGCAGTTCTTC
NA	NA	TRBV19	TRBJ2-2	CASTPGVAGELFF	TGTGCCAGTACTCCAGGGGTTGCCGGGGAGCTGTTTTTT
medium-sized	TRBD2	TRBV9	TRBJ2-3	CASSVEGLAEAGTDTQYF	TGTGCCAGCAGCGTAGAAGGACTAGCGGAGGCGGGGACAGATACGCAGTATTTT
NA	NA	TRBV10-3	TRBJ1-2	CAIFQNYGYTF	TGTGCCATCTTTCAGAACTATGGCTACACCTTC
NA	TRBD2	TRBV9	TRBJ2-2	CASSSQRGGPGELFF	TGTGCCAGCAGCTCACAGCGGGGGGGCCCCGGGGAGCTGTTTTTT
NA	TRBD2	TRBV9	TRBJ2-7	CASSRGLAINEQYF	TGTGCCAGCAGTAGAGGACTAGCGATAAACGAGCAGTACTTC
once	NA	TRBV29-1	TRBJ1-2	CSTLTPTGYGYTF	TGCAGCACGTTGACTCCCACAGGGTATGGCTACACCTTC
NA	NA	TRBV3-1/TRBV3-2	TRBJ1-1	CASSQGMWGLLNTEAFF	TGTGCCAGCAGCCAAGGAATGTGGGGGCTACTGAACACTGAAGCTTTCTTT
NA	NA	TRBV6-1	TRBJ2-3	CASSEISQGPDTQYF	TGTGCCAGCAGTGAGATATCGCAGGGGCCAGATACGCAGTATTTT
NA	TRBD1	TRBV3-1/TRBV3-2	TRBJ1-2	CASSPGQGHYGYTF	TGTGCCAGCAGCCCTGGACAGGGCCACTATGGCTACACCTTC
NA	TRBD2	TRBV5-1	TRBJ2-1	CASTELAGDYNEQFF	TGCGCCAGCACAGAACTAGCGGGAGACTACAATGAGCAGTTCTTC
NA	NA	TRBV27	TRBJ2-2	CASRPQGAGELFF	TGTGCCAGCAGACCACAGGGCGCCGGGGAGCTGTTTTTT
NA	NA	TRBV7-3	TRBJ1-1	CASSSETGTEAFF	TGTGCCAGCAGCTCCGAGACAGGCACTGAAGCTTTCTTT
once	TRBD2	TRBV24-1	TRBJ2-4	CATSDPPLAGGPIIQYF	TGTGCCACCAGTGACCCCCCACTAGCGGGAGGGCCGATCATTCAGTACTTC
NA	NA	TRBV7-9	TRBJ1-1	CASSLVGSGTEAFF	TGTGCCAGCAGCTTAGTAGGGTCGGGGACTGAAGCTTTCTTT